In this sample, the clone carrying this TCR beta chain turned up many times. The CDR3 runs to 16 residues. V lost 0 bases to trimming and J lost 4 bases, with 11 bases between them. In germline, CDR1 is SGHKS, CDR2 YYEKEE (reference sequence). TCRdb reanalysed the 5' RACE reads using MiXCR and keeps one entry per CDR3 protein. Of about 87,000 distinct CDR3 sequences listed, roughly 3.2% are singletons. These data come from a study of neurological immune-mediated disorders. The sequence was collected from a woman between 45 and 60 years old with multiple sclerosis. V gene TRBV5-5 combines with J gene TRBJ2-6, with D perhaps TRBD1 (6 bases). Specimen: PBMCs. The CDR3 bases are TGTGCCAGCAGCTTGGTCAAGGGGACAGGGGCCAACGTCCTGACTTTC. This gives the protein CASSLVKGTGANVLTF. Supplemented by reference TRBV5-5 and TRBJ2-6, the full variable domain reads DAGVTQSPTHLIKTRGQQVTLRCSPISGHKSVSWYQQVLGQGPQFIFQYYEKEERGRGNFPDRFSARQFPNYSSELNVNALLLGDSALYLCASSLVKGTGANVLTFGAGSRLTVL.